Below, 28 T cell receptor beta chains from the same sample are listed, as sequenced in a study of shared clonotypes between healthy human individuals. The data were produced by immunoSEQ multiplex PCR, yet TCRdb's version contains in-frame clones alone and is incomplete. The sample holds 450,000 to 600,000 clones; around 80% are singletons and the top ten take approximately 12%. The sample taken for sequencing was PBMCs. These receptors were obtained from a middle-aged woman in good health. Some clones in this sample may be carry-over from other donors' samples.

V usage is TRBV28 and J usage is TRBJ2-5, with 15 bases identical to TRBD2. CDR1 is MDHEN, CDR2 SYDVKM, per germline. Trimming at V came to 5 bases and at J to 4 bases, leaving 8 bases not matched to a gene. The length of the CDR3 is 17 residues. In nucleotides, the CDR3 is TGTGCCAGCAGTCCCCCCGGACTAGCGGGAGGGGGAGAGACCCAGTACTTC. Its translation is CASSPPGLAGGGETQYF.

This clone was recorded a few times. The chain uses TRBV28 and TRBJ2-1; tentative D call: TRBD1 (5 bases). The germline V gene has CDR1 MDHEN and CDR2 SYDVKM. Between the trimmed V and J ends, which lost 5 bases and 5 bases, there was a span of 13 bases. The CDR3 contains 14 residues. The CDR3 loop is CASSNQGPHNEQFF. CDR3 in DNA: TGTGCCAGCAGTAACCAGGGCCCCCACAATGAGCAGTTCTTC. The full variable domain, rest sourced from reference TRBV28 and TRBJ2-1, is DVKVTQSSRYLVKRTGEKVFLECVQDMDHENMFWYRQDPGLGLRLIYFSYDVKMKEKGDIPEGYSVSREKKERFSLILESASTNQTSMYLCASSNQGPHNEQFFGPGTRLTVL.

V gene TRBV27 combines with J gene TRBJ1-1, with a possible D match to TRBD1 (5 bases). V dropped 5 bases and J dropped 5 bases, with 12 bases sitting between them. The germline V gene has CDR1 MNHEY and CDR2 SMNVEV (reference sequence). The CDR3 is made up of 13 amino acids. This chain's CDR3 is CASSPSGWTEAFF. The CDR3 DNA is TGTGCCAGCAGTCCCTCAGGGTGGACTGAAGCTTTCTTT.

The gene calls are TRBV19 and TRBJ2-4, with D maybe TRBD1 (6 bases). The CDR3 runs 16 residues. The germline V gene encodes CDR1 LNHDA and CDR2 SQIVND (reference sequence). Trimming pared 0 bases from V and 3 bases from J, leaving 12 bases between. The DNA for the CDR3 is TGTGCCAGTAGTATAGATAGCACAGGGAACAAAAACATTCAGTACTTC. Protein: CASSIDSTGNKNIQYF.

V is TRBV4-2 and J is TRBJ2-3; D might be TRBD1 or TRBD2, each matching 6 bases. Per germline, CDR1 LGHNA and CDR2 YNFKEQ. This CDR3 has 15 amino acids. Trimming cost V 4 bases and J 2 bases, with 13 bases left between them. The CDR3 here is CASSPLSGATDTQYF. CDR3 nucleotides: TGTGCCAGCAGCCCCCTTTCGGGGGCCACAGATACGCAGTATTTT.

The CDR3 nucleotides read TGTGCCAGCAGCCCCGGGAGGTGGGGCCCTGAAGCTTTCTTT. Protein sequence: CASSPGRWGPEAFF. The chain joins TRBV7-2 to TRBJ1-1, with D perhaps matching TRBD1 (5 bases). The ends were cut back, 5 bases at V and 6 bases at J, with 16 bases in the middle. The CDR3 has 14 residues. Germline loops: CDR1 SGHTA, CDR2 FQGNSA.

V and J are TRBV4-3 and TRBJ1-4; no definite D call. The length of the CDR3 is 16 residues. Germline values: CDR1 LGHNA, CDR2 YSLEER. V lost 0 bases to trimming and J lost 3 bases, with 11 bases between them. CDR3: CASSQEMAEANEKLFF. CDR3 DNA sequence: TGCGCCAGCAGCCAAGAGATGGCAGAGGCTAATGAAAAACTGTTTTTT.

The rearrangement links TRBV7-3 to TRBJ2-4, with 8 bases matching TRBD1. This CDR3 comprises 19 residues. CDR1 and CDR2 (germline): SGHTA, FQGTGA. The junction had 23 bases not matched to a gene; V was cut back by 5 bases and J by 8 bases. CDR3 DNA sequence: TGTGCCAGCAGCCCGGCTTATGGACTTTTAGGACAGGGCGGAGACATTCAGTACTTC. Its translation: CASSPAYGLLGQGGDIQYF.

This clone occurred a few times. This chain links TRBV7-2 with TRBJ1-1, with TRBD1 as a possible D gene (6 bases). Trimming removed 5 bases at V and 1 base at J, with 14 bases between. Germline V CDR1 and CDR2: SGHTA, FQGNSA. The length of the CDR3 is 15 residues. This CDR3 is CASSPYRVTNTEAFF. Here the CDR3 DNA reads TGTGCCAGCAGCCCGTACAGGGTGACGAACACTGAAGCTTTCTTT.

The V and J genes are TRBV30 and TRBJ2-1, with 10 bases matching TRBD2. Per germline, CDR1 GTSNPN and CDR2 SVGIG (reference sequence). The length of the CDR3 is 15 residues. V dropped 2 bases and J dropped 2; count of bases not matched to a gene: 3. The CDR3 region is CAWSIGLAAYNEQFF. DNA of the CDR3: TGTGCCTGGAGTATCGGACTAGCGGCCTACAATGAGCAGTTCTTC.

V gene TRBV5-4 combines with J gene TRBJ2-5, with 9 bases aligning to TRBD1. The CDR3 is 14 amino acids. After removal of 4 bases from V and 5 bases from J, the junction contained 6 bases not matched to a gene. Per germline, CDR1 SGHNT and CDR2 YYREEE (reference sequence). CDR3 protein: CASSRGQGQETQYF. CDR3 sequence (DNA): TGTGCCAGCAGCCGGGGACAGGGTCAGGAGACCCAGTACTTC.

The chain employs TRBV25-1 and TRBJ1-1; D remains unclear. The CDR3 sequence is 15 residues long. Germline CDR1 reads MGHDK; CDR2 reads SYGVNS. V was shortened by 7 bases and J by 2 bases, with 17 bases between the two germline ends. For the CDR3, the DNA is TGTGCCAGCACCCCGAGAACGGCTGCAAACACTGAAGCTTTCTTT. The encoded protein is CASTPRTAANTEAFF.

The rearrangement links TRBV30 to TRBJ2-7, with D perhaps TRBD1 (5 bases). Germline V gene sequence: CDR1 GTSNPN, CDR2 SVGIG (reference sequence). This CDR3 contains 16 residues. Trimming cost V 3 bases and J 3 bases, with 21 bases left between them. CDR3 nucleotide sequence: TGTGCCTGGAGATCCCTCCCGGGCCAGGGAAACTACGAGCAGTACTTC. This sequence encodes CAWRSLPGQGNYEQYF.

The chain has TRBV4-3 and TRBJ2-1; 10 nucleotides match TRBD2. The V gene's germline CDR1 is LGHNA and CDR2 YSLEER. CDR3 length equals 15 residues. Unmatched junction bases numbered 7, after V lost 4 bases and J lost 7 bases. CDR3 protein: CASSPASGSGNEQFF. CDR3 nucleotide sequence: TGCGCCAGCAGCCCGGCTAGCGGGAGTGGGAATGAGCAGTTCTTC.

The chain joins TRBV5-1 to TRBJ2-5; D not resolved. Germline V gives CDR1 SGHRS, CDR2 YFSETQ. The CDR3 totals 14 residues. Trimming stripped 0 bases from V and 9 bases from J, with 15 bases between. CDR3 region: CASSLDSVARPQYF. The CDR3 DNA reads as TGCGCCAGCAGCTTGGATTCAGTCGCTCGTCCCCAGTACTTC.

The chain joins TRBV7-3 to TRBJ2-2; 12 nucleotides align to TRBD2. V lost 5 bases to trimming and J lost 7 bases; unmatched junction nucleotides: 5. CDR3 length equals 15 residues. Germline V CDR1 and CDR2: SGHTA, FQGTGA. In nucleotides, the CDR3 is TGTGCCAGCAGCCCCGGACTAGCGGGAATCGGGGAGCTGTTTTTT. Translation gives CASSPGLAGIGELFF.

This chain connects TRBV5-1 to TRBJ2-1; TRBD2 aligns across 8 bases. The length of the CDR3 is 14 residues. Germline lookup yields CDR1 SGHRS and CDR2 YFSETQ. Unmatched junction bases numbered 4, after V lost 4 bases and J lost 4 bases. CDR3 sequence (DNA): TGCGCCAGCAGCAAGACTAGCGAGTACAATGAGCAGTTCTTC. Residues: CASSKTSEYNEQFF.

This rearrangement joins TRBV18 to TRBJ1-2; a weak D match, TRBD1 (6 bases). Trimming took 4 bases from V and 4 from J, leaving 10 bases between them. Germline V gene lookup returns CDR1 KGHSH and CDR2 LQKENI. The length of the CDR3 is 13 residues. CDR3 bases: TGTGCCAGCTCACTGACAGGAACCTATGGCTACACCTTC. Amino acid sequence: CASSLTGTYGYTF.

CDR3 amino acids: CASSHPVDSGISGTDTQYF. CDR3 sequence (DNA): TGTGCCAGCAGCCACCCGGTGGATAGCGGGATTTCGGGCACAGATACGCAGTATTTT. The gene calls are TRBV5-6 and TRBJ2-3; 8 nucleotides agree with TRBD2. Per germline, CDR1 SGHDT and CDR2 YYEEEE. The junction had 17 bases not matched to a gene; V was cut back by 4 bases and J by 1 base. CDR3 length: 19 residues.

As for this clone: Distinct nucleotide sequences in the sample also encode this CDR3. The chain uses TRBV27 and TRBJ2-3; maybe TRBD2 (5 bases). V lost 3 bases, J lost 3 bases, and 10 bases lay in between. CDR3 length: 14 residues. From germline, CDR1 is MNHEY and CDR2 SMNVEV (reference sequence). The CDR3 region is CASSLSRATDTQYF. CDR3 bases: TGTGCCAGCAGTTTGTCGCGGGCTACAGATACGCAGTATTTT.

This clone was seen a single time. This sequence joins TRBV18 and TRBJ2-2, with 7 bases identical to TRBD1. CDR1 is KGHSH and CDR2 is LQKENI in the germline V gene. J gave up 4 bases and V 1 base, and 6 bases lay outside the gene matches. The CDR3 is 16 residues long. In DNA, the CDR3 is TGTGCCAGCTCACCACAGGGGGCAGGAGGCACCGGGGAGCTGTTTTTT. Amino acids: CASSPQGAGGTGELFF.

This chain joins TRBV6-1 and TRBJ1-1; the match to TRBD1 covers 7 bases. V was clipped by 0 bases and J by 1 base; unmatched bases: 14. The CDR3 sequence is 19 residues long. The germline V gene has CDR1 MNHNS and CDR2 SASEGT. DNA for the CDR3: TGTGCCAGCAGTGAAGCACATCCCAGACAGGGTAATACGAACACTGAAGCTTTCTTT. As protein: CASSEAHPRQGNTNTEAFF.

This chain links TRBV27 with TRBJ1-2; 9 positions agree with TRBD1. The CDR3 spans 14 residues. V shed 5 bases, J shed 8 bases, and the junction held 9 bases outside the gene matches. The germline V gene encodes CDR1 MNHEY and CDR2 SMNVEV (reference sequence). The CDR3 DNA follows: TGTGCCAGCAGTCCAGGGACAGGGAGAAGGGGCTACACCTTC. Translated, it gives CASSPGTGRRGYTF.

This chain connects TRBV5-1 to TRBJ2-7, with D tentatively TRBD1 (6 bases). Trimming cost V 0 bases and J 4 bases, with 11 bases left between them. This CDR3 comprises 14 residues. Germline CDR1 SGHRS, CDR2 YFSETQ. CDR3 sequence (DNA): TGCGCCAGCAGCTTGGTCGGCCAGGGGTACGAGCAGTACTTC. Protein product: CASSLVGQGYEQYF.

This sequence joins TRBV2 and TRBJ2-7; weak D call: TRBD1 (6 bases). The CDR3 spans 16 residues. Trimming stripped 7 bases from V and 0 bases from J, with 19 bases between. Looked up from germline, CDR1 is SNHLY and CDR2 is FYNNEI. Here the CDR3 reads CASTKGQQPISYEQYF. CDR3 in DNA: TGTGCCAGCACAAAAGGACAGCAGCCAATCTCCTACGAGCAGTACTTC.

This clone was recorded only once. The chain carries TRBV27 and TRBJ2-5, with 9 bases lining up with TRBD1. Germline V gene lookup returns CDR1 MNHEY and CDR2 SMNVEV (reference sequence). The CDR3 is 15 amino acids. Trimming cost V 8 bases and J 5 bases; bases outside gene matches: 12. The CDR3 spells CASGLRDRAWETQYF. The CDR3 DNA reads as TGTGCCAGCGGGTTACGGGACAGGGCTTGGGAGACCCAGTACTTC.

This chain connects TRBV29-1 to TRBJ2-5; 9 bases are a match to TRBD2. Germline V lookup: CDR1 SQVTM, CDR2 ANQGSEA. V was pared by 3 bases and J by 7 bases, with 9 bases of the junction left unmatched. The CDR3 is made up of 14 amino acids. The CDR3 DNA follows: TGCAGCGTTGAGGGTAGCGGGAGTCGCGGGACCCAGTACTTC. Protein: CSVEGSGSRGTQYF. Full variable domain (missing parts from reference TRBV29-1 and TRBJ2-5): SAVISQKPSRDICQRGTSLTIQCQVDSQVTMMFWYRQQPGQSLTLIATANQGSEATYESGFVIDKFPISRPNLTFSTLTVSNMSPEDSSIYLCSVEGSGSRGTQYFGPGTRLLVL.

The V call is TRBV5-1, the J call TRBJ2-5, with no clear D. Germline V gene data show CDR1 as SGHRS and CDR2 as YFSETQ. The germline V and J ends were trimmed by 4 bases and 5 bases, with 21 bases remaining between them. There are 16 residues in the CDR3. For the CDR3, the DNA is TGCGCCAGCAGCCCACTCCCTTCACACGAAGGGGAGACCCAGTACTTC. It specifies CASSPLPSHEGETQYF.